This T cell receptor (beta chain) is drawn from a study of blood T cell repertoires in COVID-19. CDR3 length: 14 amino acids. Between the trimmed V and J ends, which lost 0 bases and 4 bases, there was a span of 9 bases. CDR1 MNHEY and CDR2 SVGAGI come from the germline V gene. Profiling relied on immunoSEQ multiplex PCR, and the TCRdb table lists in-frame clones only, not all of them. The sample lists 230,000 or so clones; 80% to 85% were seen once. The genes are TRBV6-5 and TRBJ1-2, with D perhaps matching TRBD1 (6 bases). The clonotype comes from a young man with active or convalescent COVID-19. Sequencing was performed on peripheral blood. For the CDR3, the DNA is TGTGCCAGCAGTTACTCAGTCAGGGGCTATGGCTACACCTTC. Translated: CASSYSVRGYGYTF.